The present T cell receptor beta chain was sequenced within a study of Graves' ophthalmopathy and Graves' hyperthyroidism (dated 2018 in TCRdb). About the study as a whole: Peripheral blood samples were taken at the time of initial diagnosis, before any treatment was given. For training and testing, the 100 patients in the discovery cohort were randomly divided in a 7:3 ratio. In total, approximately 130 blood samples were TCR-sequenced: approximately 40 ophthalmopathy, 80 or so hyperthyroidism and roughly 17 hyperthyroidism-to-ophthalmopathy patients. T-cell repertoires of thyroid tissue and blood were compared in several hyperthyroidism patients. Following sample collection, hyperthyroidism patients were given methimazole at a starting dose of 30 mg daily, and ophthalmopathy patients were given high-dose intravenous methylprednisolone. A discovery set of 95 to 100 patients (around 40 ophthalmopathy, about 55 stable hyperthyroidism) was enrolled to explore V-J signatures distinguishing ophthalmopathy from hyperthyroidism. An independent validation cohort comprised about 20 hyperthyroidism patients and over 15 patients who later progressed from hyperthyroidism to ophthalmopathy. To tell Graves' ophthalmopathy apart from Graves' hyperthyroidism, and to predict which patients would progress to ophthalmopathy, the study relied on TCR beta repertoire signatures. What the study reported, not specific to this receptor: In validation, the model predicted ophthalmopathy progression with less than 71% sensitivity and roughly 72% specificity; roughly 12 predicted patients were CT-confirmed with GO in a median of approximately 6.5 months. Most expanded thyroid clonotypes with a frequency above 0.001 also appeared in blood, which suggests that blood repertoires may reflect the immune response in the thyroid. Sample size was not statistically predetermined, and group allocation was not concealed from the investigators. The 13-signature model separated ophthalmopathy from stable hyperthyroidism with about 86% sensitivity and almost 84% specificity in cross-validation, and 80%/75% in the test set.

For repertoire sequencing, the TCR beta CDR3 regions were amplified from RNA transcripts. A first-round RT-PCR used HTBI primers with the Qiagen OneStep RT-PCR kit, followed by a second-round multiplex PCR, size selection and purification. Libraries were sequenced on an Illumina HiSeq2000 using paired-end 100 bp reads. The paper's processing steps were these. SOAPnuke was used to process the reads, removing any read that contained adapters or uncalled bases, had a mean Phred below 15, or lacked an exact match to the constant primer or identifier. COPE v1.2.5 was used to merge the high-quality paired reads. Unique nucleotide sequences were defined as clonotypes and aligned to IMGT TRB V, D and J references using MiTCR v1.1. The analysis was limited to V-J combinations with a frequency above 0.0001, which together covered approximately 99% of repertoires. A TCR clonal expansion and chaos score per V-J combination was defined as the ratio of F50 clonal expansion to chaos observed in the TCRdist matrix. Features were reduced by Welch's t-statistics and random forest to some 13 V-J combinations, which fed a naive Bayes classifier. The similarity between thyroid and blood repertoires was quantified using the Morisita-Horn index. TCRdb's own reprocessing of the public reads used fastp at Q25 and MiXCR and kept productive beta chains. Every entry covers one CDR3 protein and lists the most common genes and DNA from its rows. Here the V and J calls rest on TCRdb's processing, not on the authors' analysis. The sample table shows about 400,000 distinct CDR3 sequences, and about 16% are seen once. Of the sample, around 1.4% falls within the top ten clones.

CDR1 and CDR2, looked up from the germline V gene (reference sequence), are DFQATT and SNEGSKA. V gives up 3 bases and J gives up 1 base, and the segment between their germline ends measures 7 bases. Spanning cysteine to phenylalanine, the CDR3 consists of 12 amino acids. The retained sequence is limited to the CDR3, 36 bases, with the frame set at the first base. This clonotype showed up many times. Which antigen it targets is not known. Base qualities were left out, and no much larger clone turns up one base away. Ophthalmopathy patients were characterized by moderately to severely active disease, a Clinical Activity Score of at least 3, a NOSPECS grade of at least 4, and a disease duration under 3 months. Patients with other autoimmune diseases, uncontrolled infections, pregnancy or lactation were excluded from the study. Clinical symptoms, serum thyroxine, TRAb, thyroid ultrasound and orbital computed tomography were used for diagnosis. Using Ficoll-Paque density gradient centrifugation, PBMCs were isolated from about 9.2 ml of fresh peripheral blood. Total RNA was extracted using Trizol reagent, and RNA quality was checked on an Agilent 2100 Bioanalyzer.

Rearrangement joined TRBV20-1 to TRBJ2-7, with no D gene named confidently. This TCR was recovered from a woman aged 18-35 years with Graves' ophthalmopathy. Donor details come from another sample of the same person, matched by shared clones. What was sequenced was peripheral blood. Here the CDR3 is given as CSASYRSYEQYF. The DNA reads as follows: TGCAGTGCTAGCTACAGATCCTACGAGCAGTACTTC.